A selection of T cell receptor beta chains follows, all from one sample in a study of T-cell reconstitution after alpha-beta-depleted transplantation in children. TCRdb reprocessed the PCR reads via MiXCR and lists one record per CDR3 protein. The data show 400,000 to 500,000 distinct CDR3 sequences, 11% seen once. This specimen consisted of PBMCs from the stem cell graft donor, obtained from the stem cell graft. The receptor source for this set is a human donor who donated a stem cell graft to a child with acute myeloid leukemia. CDR3s include the opening cysteine and the closing phenylalanine or tryptophan. D genes are given only for firm matches. Clone size is shown for a subset of rows, as once, few, many or a class of expanded clone.

NA	NA	TRBV7-8	TRBJ2-4	CASSQAGSVKNIQYF	TGTGCCAGCAGTCAAGCAGGGTCTGTCAAAAACATTCAGTACTTC
few	NA	TRBV6-1	TRBJ2-5	CASSEEPRETQYF	TGTGCCAGCAGTGAAGAGCCGAGAGAGACCCAGTACTTC
NA	NA	TRBV29-1	TRBJ2-1	CSVPQGWSEQFF	TGCAGCGTTCCACAGGGTTGGAGTGAGCAGTTCTTC
NA	NA	TRBV2	TRBJ1-4	CASRAEKLFF	TGTGCCAGCAGAGCTGAAAAACTGTTTTTT
many	TRBD2	TRBV15	TRBJ2-1	CATSYTGGSYNEQFF	TGTGCCACCAGCTACACGGGGGGCTCCTACAATGAGCAGTTCTTC
many	NA	TRBV4-2	TRBJ1-6	CASSQGQSNSPLHF	TGTGCCAGCAGCCAAGGACAGAGTAATTCACCCCTCCACTTT
few	TRBD2	TRBV7-2	TRBJ2-3	CASSRAGRSLTQYF	TGTGCCAGCAGCCGCGCCGGGAGGAGCCTCACGCAGTATTTT
few	TRBD1	TRBV20-1	TRBJ2-7	CSARGGGGYEQYF	TGCAGTGCTAGAGGAGGGGGCGGCTACGAGCAGTACTTC
NA	TRBD2	TRBV11-1	TRBJ2-7	CASSLVIAGVEQYF	TGTGCCAGCAGCTTAGTAATAGCGGGAGTCGAGCAGTACTTC
NA	NA	TRBV10-3	TRBJ1-6	CAISDDQPILNSPLHF	TGTGCCATCAGTGATGATCAACCGATACTAAATTCACCCCTCCACTTT
few	NA	TRBV12-3/TRBV12-4	TRBJ1-1	CASSFGATEAFF	TGTGCCAGCAGTTTTGGAGCAACTGAAGCTTTCTTT
NA	NA	TRBV12-3/TRBV12-4	TRBJ1-6	CASSLGTGTNSPLHF	TGTGCCAGCAGTTTGGGTACAGGGACTAATTCACCCCTCCACTTT
few	TRBD1	TRBV6-1	TRBJ1-5	CASSDRQGGQPQHF	TGTGCCAGCAGTGATAGACAGGGAGGTCAGCCCCAGCATTTT
NA	NA	TRBV11-2	TRBJ2-1	CASSNRTALQFF	TGTGCCAGCAGCAATAGGACAGCCTTGCAGTTCTTC
NA	TRBD2	TRBV20-1	TRBJ2-1	CSATRAGGEQFF	TGCAGTGCTACCAGGGCGGGGGGGGAGCAGTTCTTC
few	TRBD1	TRBV4-2	TRBJ1-5	CATATGTENQPQHF	TGTGCCACCGCCACCGGGACAGAAAATCAGCCCCAGCATTTT
few	NA	TRBV6-5	TRBJ2-1	CATKTYDNEQFF	TGTGCCACCAAAACATACGACAATGAGCAGTTCTTC
NA	NA	TRBV6-2/TRBV6-3	TRBJ2-5	CASSYWGGGETQYF	TGTGCCAGCAGTTACTGGGGCGGCGGGGAGACCCAGTACTTC
NA	TRBD1	TRBV4-1	TRBJ2-7	CASSQSWDRGDEQYF	TGCGCCAGCAGCCAAAGTTGGGACAGGGGGGACGAGCAGTACTTC
NA	TRBD2	TRBV20-1	TRBJ2-1	CSASSSLAGDRNEQFF	TGCAGTGCTAGCTCGAGCCTAGCGGGAGATCGCAATGAGCAGTTCTTC
few	TRBD2	TRBV11-2	TRBJ2-1	CASTSYGLAGNNEQFF	TGTGCCAGCACCTCTTACGGCCTAGCGGGCAACAATGAGCAGTTCTTC
few	NA	TRBV4-2	TRBJ1-1	CASSQGAGHENTEAFF	TGTGCCAGCAGCCAAGGGGCAGGCCATGAGAACACTGAAGCTTTCTTT
few	NA	TRBV3-1	TRBJ2-3	CASTASLAVSTDTQYF	TGTGCCAGCACAGCCAGTCTAGCCGTTAGCACAGATACGCAGTATTTT
many	NA	TRBV27	TRBJ2-1	CASGAVASYNEQFF	TGTGCCAGCGGTGCGGTAGCGAGCTACAATGAGCAGTTCTTC
many	NA	TRBV12-3/TRBV12-4	TRBJ2-3	CASSLTDTQYF	TGTGCCAGCAGCTTAACAGATACGCAGTATTTT
NA	NA	TRBV20-1	TRBJ1-2	CSARQPGGGLGGYTF	TGCAGTGCTAGGCAGCCCGGGGGCGGATTGGGTGGCTACACCTTC
NA	NA	TRBV29-1	TRBJ2-5	CSVEDRTTEETQYF	TGCAGCGTTGAAGATCGTACCACCGAAGAGACCCAGTACTTC
many	TRBD2	TRBV10-3	TRBJ2-3	CAISEGVSGRAGDTQYF	TGTGCCATCAGTGAGGGTGTCAGCGGGAGGGCTGGAGATACGCAGTATTTT
many	NA	TRBV5-1	TRBJ1-1	CASSLDVSTDEAFF	TGCGCCAGCAGCTTGGATGTCTCGACGGATGAAGCTTTCTTT
many	TRBD1	TRBV7-8	TRBJ1-1	CASSSYETGLIAEAFF	TGTGCCAGCAGCTCGTATGAGACAGGGTTAATCGCTGAAGCTTTCTTT
NA	NA	TRBV19	TRBJ1-2	CASRHKPHPDYGYTF	TGTGCCAGCCGACACAAACCTCACCCTGACTATGGCTACACCTTC
few	NA	TRBV20-1	TRBJ1-5	CSARVRINSNQPQHF	TGCAGTGCTAGAGTGCGCATTAATAGCAATCAGCCCCAGCATTTT
few	NA	TRBV5-1	TRBJ1-1	CASSLVLGADTEAFF	TGCGCCAGCAGCTTGGTGTTGGGGGCGGACACTGAAGCTTTCTTT
NA	NA	TRBV5-1	TRBJ2-1	CASSLVSMNEQFF	TGCGCCAGCAGCTTGGTATCAATGAATGAGCAGTTCTTC
NA	NA	TRBV19	TRBJ1-5	CASSEVYSNQPQHF	TGTGCCAGTAGTGAGGTTTATAGCAATCAGCCCCAGCATTTT
NA	NA	TRBV5-1	TRBJ2-2	CASALGQNTGELFF	TGCGCCAGCGCCTTGGGACAGAACACCGGGGAGCTGTTTTTT
NA	NA	TRBV28	TRBJ2-1	CASSLSLSTGSSYNEQFF	TGTGCCAGCAGTTTATCACTGTCGACCGGGAGCTCCTACAATGAGCAGTTCTTC
NA	NA	TRBV20-1	TRBJ2-7	CSARASGGIGRSYEQYF	TGCAGTGCTAGGGCTTCGGGCGGGATCGGACGCTCCTACGAGCAGTACTTC
many	NA	TRBV11-2	TRBJ2-5	CASSLLPQSVQETQYF	TGTGCCAGCAGCTTACTGCCACAGTCCGTCCAAGAGACCCAGTACTTC
NA	TRBD2	TRBV20-1	TRBJ2-7	CSARPVLRGSMYEQYF	TGCAGTGCTAGGCCGGTTCTCCGCGGGAGTATGTACGAGCAGTACTTC
NA	NA	TRBV12-3/TRBV12-4	TRBJ2-5	CASSLAPETQYF	TGTGCCAGCAGTCTAGCGCCAGAGACCCAGTACTTC
few	NA	TRBV12-3/TRBV12-4	TRBJ1-3	CASSLVSGGNTIYF	TGTGCCAGCAGTTTGGTATCCGGTGGAAACACCATATATTTT
few	NA	TRBV7-3	TRBJ1-5	CASTPTVLHKDRQHF	TGTGCCAGCACCCCGACAGTCCTACATAAAGATCGCCAGCATTTT
few	NA	TRBV19	TRBJ1-5	CASSILWQGSNQPQHF	TGTGCCAGTAGTATCCTATGGCAGGGTAGCAATCAGCCCCAGCATTTT
NA	NA	TRBV7-2	TRBJ2-3	CASSSPITQYF	TGTGCCAGCAGCTCCCCGATTACGCAGTATTTT
few	NA	TRBV7-2	TRBJ2-3	CASSLSSNTDTQYF	TGTGCCAGCAGCTTGTCATCCAACACAGATACGCAGTATTTT
few	NA	TRBV4-1	TRBJ1-2	CASSLQLVDLGYTF	TGCGCCAGCAGCCTCCAACTGGTTGACCTTGGCTACACCTTC
few	NA	TRBV5-1	TRBJ2-2	CASSLVSANTGELFF	TGCGCCAGCAGCTTGGTCTCCGCGAACACCGGGGAGCTGTTTTTT
few	TRBD1	TRBV4-2	TRBJ2-3	CASSPAAATGVNTDTQYF	TGTGCCAGCAGCCCCGCCGCCGCAACAGGGGTGAACACAGATACGCAGTATTTT
few	NA	TRBV25-1	TRBJ2-2	CASRRNTGELFF	TGTGCCAGCAGACGAAACACCGGGGAGCTGTTTTTT
many	NA	TRBV5-1	TRBJ2-7	CASSLAGDEQYF	TGTGCCAGCAGCTTAGCAGGGGACGAGCAGTACTTC
NA	NA	TRBV10-3	TRBJ2-3	CAISERETADTQYF	TGTGCCATCAGTGAGAGAGAAACAGCAGATACGCAGTATTTT
NA	TRBD2	TRBV7-2	TRBJ2-3	CASSSGGRGGLSDTQYF	TGTGCCAGCAGCTCCGGGGGGCGGGGGGGCCTTTCAGATACGCAGTATTTT
NA	TRBD1	TRBV7-9	TRBJ2-1	CASAGGWNEQFF	TGTGCCAGTGCAGGGGGCTGGAATGAGCAGTTCTTC